Listed below are T cell receptor beta chains from one sample, sequenced in a study of Ad26.COV2.S vaccination and SARS-CoV-2 variants. Assay: immunoSEQ multiplex PCR; the TCRdb copy retains only in-frame clones and omits some. This table holds roughly 350,000 clones, around 89% found once. Specimen: peripheral blood, collected in a trial of Ad26.COV2.S vaccine versus placebo. The receptors come from a person between 18 and 59 years old who received the Ad26.COV2.S COVID-19 vaccine or a placebo. The CDR3 runs from the conserved cysteine through the conserved F or W. The D gene is left open where the match is weak. Clone sizes are given selectively: once, few, many, or a class where the clone is expanded.

V	D	size	J	CDR3	DNA
TRBV7-2	TRBD1	.	TRBJ2-1	CASSTGVKNEQFF	TGTGCCAGTTCCACAGGGGTGAAGAATGAGCAGTTCTTC
TRBV7-2	.	once	TRBJ1-1	CASSILGNTEAFF	TGTGCCAGCAGCATACTCGGGAACACTGAAGCTTTCTTT
TRBV30	TRBD1	.	TRBJ2-4	CAWSPETGPVDIQYF	TGTGCCTGGAGTCCAGAGACAGGGCCAGTAGACATTCAGTACTTC
TRBV5-1	.	.	TRBJ2-3	CASSLEHPDTDTQYF	TGCGCCAGCAGCTTGGAACACCCTGACACAGATACGCAGTATTTT
TRBV2	TRBD2	.	TRBJ2-7	CACAGARAGTSSYEQYF	TGTGCCTGCGCCGGAGCGAGAGCGGGGACTAGCTCCTACGAGCAGTACTTC
TRBV28	TRBD2	.	TRBJ2-1	CASSIGLAGDEQFF	TGTGCCAGCAGCATAGGACTAGCGGGAGATGAGCAGTTCTTC
TRBV2	TRBD2	.	TRBJ2-7	CASTRLAGPYEQYF	TGTGCCAGCACCCGACTAGCGGGCCCTTACGAGCAGTACTTC
TRBV6-5	.	.	TRBJ1-3	CASSTIIGNTIYF	TGTGCCAGCAGTACCATAATTGGAAACACCATATATTTT
TRBV6-2/TRBV6-3	TRBD2	.	TRBJ2-5	CASSYSPLAGGQLPRGTQYF	TGTGCCAGCAGTTACTCCCCACTAGCGGGGGGCCAACTCCCCCGGGGGACCCAGTACTTC
TRBV13	TRBD1	many	TRBJ2-1	CASTISGQAPSSYNEQFF	TGTGCCAGCACTATTTCGGGACAGGCCCCTAGCTCCTACAATGAGCAGTTCTTC
TRBV19	.	.	TRBJ1-4	CASSARDRITNEKLFF	TGTGCCAGTAGTGCCCGCGACAGGATAACTAATGAAAAACTGTTTTTT
TRBV5-1	.	.	TRBJ1-1	CASSLARLNTEAFF	TGCGCCAGCAGCTTGGCGAGGCTGAACACTGAAGCTTTCTTT
TRBV3-1/TRBV3-2	TRBD1	.	TRBJ1-2	CASSQDSGGTHYGYTF	TGTGCCAGCAGCCAAGATTCAGGGGGCACGCACTATGGCTACACCTTC
TRBV7-2	TRBD1	.	TRBJ1-6	CASSSLDRGYNSPLHF	TGTGCCAGCAGCTCACTCGACAGGGGATATAATTCACCCCTCCACTTT
TRBV6-6	.	.	TRBJ1-1	CASRPTGMNTEAFF	TGTGCCAGCAGACCAACAGGGATGAACACTGAAGCTTTCTTT
TRBV18	.	.	TRBJ2-2	CASSHRTTNTGELFF	TGTGCCAGCTCCCACAGGACAACCAACACCGGGGAGCTGTTTTTT
TRBV5-1	.	.	TRBJ1-1	CASSLGVGNTEAFF	TGCGCCAGCAGCTTAGGGGTGGGGAACACTGAAGCTTTCTTT
TRBV11-3	TRBD1	.	TRBJ1-1	CASSLGQLTEAFF	TGTGCCAGCAGCCTGGGACAGCTCACTGAAGCTTTCTTT
TRBV7-2	TRBD1	.	TRBJ2-1	CASSSQGRLSYNEQFF	TGTGCCAGCAGCTCACAGGGGCGCCTCTCCTACAATGAGCAGTTCTTC
TRBV7-3	TRBD1	.	TRBJ1-1	CASSLTGDDTEAFF	TGTGCCAGCAGCCTGACAGGGGATGATACTGAAGCTTTCTTT
TRBV28	.	once	TRBJ2-1	CASSFIRFGGSSYNEQFF	TGTGCCAGCAGTTTCATCCGGTTTGGCGGAAGTTCCTACAATGAGCAGTTCTTC
TRBV5-6	TRBD1	.	TRBJ2-5	CASSFRDRAETQYF	TGTGCCAGCAGCTTTCGGGACAGGGCCGAGACCCAGTACTTC
TRBV2	.	.	TRBJ2-3	CASSLTGTSTDTQYF	TGTGCCAGCAGTTTGACAGGGACTAGCACAGATACGCAGTATTTT
TRBV4-1	TRBD2	.	TRBJ2-1	CASSQDPTSGSTYNEQFF	TGCGCCAGCAGCCAAGATCCGACTAGCGGGAGCACCTACAATGAGCAGTTCTTC
TRBV5-1	.	.	TRBJ2-5	CASSLDTQETQYF	TGCGCCAGCAGCTTGGACACCCAAGAGACCCAGTACTTC
TRBV30	.	.	TRBJ2-1	CAWSVWAGSYNEQFF	TGTGCCTGGAGTGTCTGGGCAGGCTCCTACAATGAGCAGTTCTTC
TRBV6-1	TRBD1	.	TRBJ2-7	CASSELEGATPWDEQYF	TGTGCCAGCAGTGAACTAGAGGGGGCCACCCCGTGGGACGAGCAGTACTTC
TRBV4-3	.	.	TRBJ1-1	CASSRHIQGNTEAFF	TGCGCCAGCAGCCGACACATACAGGGGAACACTGAAGCTTTCTTT